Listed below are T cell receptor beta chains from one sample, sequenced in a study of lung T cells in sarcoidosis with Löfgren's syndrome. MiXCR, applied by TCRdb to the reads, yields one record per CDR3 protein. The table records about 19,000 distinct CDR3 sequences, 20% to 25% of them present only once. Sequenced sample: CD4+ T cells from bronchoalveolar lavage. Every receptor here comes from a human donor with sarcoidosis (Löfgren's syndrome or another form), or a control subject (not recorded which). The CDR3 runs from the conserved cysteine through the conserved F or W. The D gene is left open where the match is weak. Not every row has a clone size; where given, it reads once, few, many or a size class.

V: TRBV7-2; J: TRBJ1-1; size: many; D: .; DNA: TGTGCCAGCCGAGGACAGCTGAACACTGAAGCTTTCTTT; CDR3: CASRGQLNTEAFF
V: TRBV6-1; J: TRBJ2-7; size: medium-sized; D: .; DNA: TGTGCCAGCAGTGAGGGGGGTTACGAGCAGTACTTC; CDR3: CASSEGGYEQYF
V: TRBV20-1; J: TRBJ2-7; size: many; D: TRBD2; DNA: TGCAGTGCTAGAGAGACAAGTTTCGCGGGAGCTTCCTACGAGCAGTACTTC; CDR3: CSARETSFAGASYEQYF
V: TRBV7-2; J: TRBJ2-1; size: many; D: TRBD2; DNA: TGTGCCAGCAGCCTTAGCGGGAAGCAATACAATGAGCAGTTCTTC; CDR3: CASSLSGKQYNEQFF
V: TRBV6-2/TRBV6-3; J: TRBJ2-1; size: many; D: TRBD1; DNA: TGTGCCAGCAGACAGGGGGGAAGCTCCTACAATGAGCAGTTCTTC; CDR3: CASRQGGSSYNEQFF
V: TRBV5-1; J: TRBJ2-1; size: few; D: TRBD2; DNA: TGCGCCAGCAGCTTTCAAGCCGGGACTAGCGGGAGTGTTGAGCAGTTCTTC; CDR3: CASSFQAGTSGSVEQFF
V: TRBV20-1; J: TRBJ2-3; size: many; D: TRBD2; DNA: TGCAGTGCTCAAGGGGCTAGCGGGAGCACAGATACGCAGTATTTT; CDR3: CSAQGASGSTDTQYF
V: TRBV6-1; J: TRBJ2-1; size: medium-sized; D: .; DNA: TGTGCCAGCAGTGAACTGGAAAGCTCCTACAATGAGCAGTTCTTC; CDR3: CASSELESSYNEQFF
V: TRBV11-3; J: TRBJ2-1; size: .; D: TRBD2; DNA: TGTGCCAGCAGCTTAGATGGCCTAGCGGGAGGAGGTGAGCAGTTCTTC; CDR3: CASSLDGLAGGGEQFF
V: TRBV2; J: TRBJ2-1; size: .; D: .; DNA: TGTGCCAGCTCCCGGACTGCTAATGAGCAGTTCTTC; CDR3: CASSRTANEQFF
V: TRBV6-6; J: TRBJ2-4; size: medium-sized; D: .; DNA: TGTGCCAGCAGTTACTCGAGAAGCCTAGCCAAAAACATTCAGTACTTC; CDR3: CASSYSRSLAKNIQYF
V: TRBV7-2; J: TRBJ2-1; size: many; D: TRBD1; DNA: TGTGCCAGCAGCTTGGGACAGGGGAAACTCAATGAGCAGTTCTTC; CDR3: CASSLGQGKLNEQFF
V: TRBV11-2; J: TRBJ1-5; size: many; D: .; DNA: TGTGCCAGCAGCTTAACGCGATCGCCGCCCCAGCATTTT; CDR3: CASSLTRSPPQHF
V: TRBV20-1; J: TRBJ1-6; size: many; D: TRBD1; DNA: TGCAGTGCCGGGACAGTCTATAATTCACCCCTCCACTTT; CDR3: CSAGTVYNSPLHF
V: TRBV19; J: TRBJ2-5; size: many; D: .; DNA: TGTGCCAGTAGGGTAGCGCCTGCTGGAGCCCAGTACTTC; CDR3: CASRVAPAGAQYF